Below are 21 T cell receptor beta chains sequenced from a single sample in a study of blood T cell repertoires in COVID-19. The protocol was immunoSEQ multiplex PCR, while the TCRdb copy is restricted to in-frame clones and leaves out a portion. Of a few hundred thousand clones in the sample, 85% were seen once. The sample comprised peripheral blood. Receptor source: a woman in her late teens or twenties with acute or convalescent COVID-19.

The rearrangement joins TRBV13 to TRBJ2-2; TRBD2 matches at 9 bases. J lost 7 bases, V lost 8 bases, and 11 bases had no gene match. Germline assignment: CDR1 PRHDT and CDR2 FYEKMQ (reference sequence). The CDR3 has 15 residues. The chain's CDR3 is CASRLAGNQGGELFF. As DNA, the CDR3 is TGTGCCAGCCGGCTAGCGGGGAACCAGGGCGGGGAGCTGTTTTTT.

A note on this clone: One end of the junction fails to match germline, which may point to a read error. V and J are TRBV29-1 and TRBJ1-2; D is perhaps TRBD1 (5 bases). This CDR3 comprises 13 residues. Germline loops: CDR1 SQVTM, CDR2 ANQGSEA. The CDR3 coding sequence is TGCAGCGTCGAAGTCCGGGGGAGCTATGGCTACACCTTC. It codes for CSVEVRGSYGYTF.

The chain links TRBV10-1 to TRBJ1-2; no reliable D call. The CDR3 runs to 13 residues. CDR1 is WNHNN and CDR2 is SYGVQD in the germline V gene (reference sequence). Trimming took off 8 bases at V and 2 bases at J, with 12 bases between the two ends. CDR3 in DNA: TGCGCCAGCTCAAGAGGCCTCAACTATGGCTACACCTTC. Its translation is CASSRGLNYGYTF.

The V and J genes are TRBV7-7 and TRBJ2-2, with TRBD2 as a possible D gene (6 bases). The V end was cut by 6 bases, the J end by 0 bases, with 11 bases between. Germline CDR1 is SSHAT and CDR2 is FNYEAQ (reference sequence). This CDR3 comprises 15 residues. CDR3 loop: CASRPGLSNTGELFF. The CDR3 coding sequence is TGTGCCAGCAGGCCGGGACTCTCGAACACCGGGGAGCTGTTTTTT.

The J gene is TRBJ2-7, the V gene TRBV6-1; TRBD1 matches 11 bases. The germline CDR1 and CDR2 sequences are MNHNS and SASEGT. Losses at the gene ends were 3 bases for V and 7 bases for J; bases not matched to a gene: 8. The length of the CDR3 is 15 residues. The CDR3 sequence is CASSDGTGGIWEQYF. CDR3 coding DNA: TGTGCCAGCAGTGATGGGACAGGGGGTATCTGGGAGCAGTACTTC.

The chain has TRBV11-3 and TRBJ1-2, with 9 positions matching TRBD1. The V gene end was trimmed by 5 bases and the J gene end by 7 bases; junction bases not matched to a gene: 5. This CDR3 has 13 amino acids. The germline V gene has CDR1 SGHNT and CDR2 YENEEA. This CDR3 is CASSDRTGAGYTF. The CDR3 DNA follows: TGTGCCAGCAGCGACCGGACAGGGGCTGGCTACACCTTC.

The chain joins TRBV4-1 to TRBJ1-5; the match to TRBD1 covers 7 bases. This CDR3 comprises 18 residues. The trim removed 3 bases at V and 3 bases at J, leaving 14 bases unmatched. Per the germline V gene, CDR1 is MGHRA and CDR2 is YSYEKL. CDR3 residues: CASSQLEVGGAFNQPQHF. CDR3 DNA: TGCGCCAGCAGCCAGCTCGAGGTAGGGGGCGCGTTCAATCAGCCCCAGCATTTT.

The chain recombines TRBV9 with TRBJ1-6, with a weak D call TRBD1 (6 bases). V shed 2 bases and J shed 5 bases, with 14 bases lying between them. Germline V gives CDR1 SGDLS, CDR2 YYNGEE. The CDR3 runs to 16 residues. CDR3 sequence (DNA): TGTGCCAGCAGCGTCACCGGGACAAATAATAATTCACCCCTCCACTTT. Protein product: CASSVTGTNNNSPLHF.

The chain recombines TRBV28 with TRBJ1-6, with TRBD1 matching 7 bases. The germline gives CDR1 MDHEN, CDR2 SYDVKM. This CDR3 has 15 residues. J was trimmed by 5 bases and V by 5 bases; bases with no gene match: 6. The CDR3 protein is CASSRDRENNSPLHF. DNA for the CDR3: TGTGCCAGCAGTCGGGACAGAGAAAATAATTCACCCCTCCACTTT.

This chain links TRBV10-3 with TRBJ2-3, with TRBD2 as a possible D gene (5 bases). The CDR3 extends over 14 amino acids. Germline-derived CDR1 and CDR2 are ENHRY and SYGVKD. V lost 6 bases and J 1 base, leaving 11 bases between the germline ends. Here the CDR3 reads CAIRRAVGTDTQYF. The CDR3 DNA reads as TGTGCCATCAGGAGGGCTGTTGGCACAGATACGCAGTATTTT.

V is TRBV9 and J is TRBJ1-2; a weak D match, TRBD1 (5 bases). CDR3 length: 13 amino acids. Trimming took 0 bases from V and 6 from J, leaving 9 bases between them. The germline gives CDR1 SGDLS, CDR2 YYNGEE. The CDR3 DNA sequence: TGTGCCAGCAGCGTAGACCCAGGGAATGGCTACACCTTC. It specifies CASSVDPGNGYTF.

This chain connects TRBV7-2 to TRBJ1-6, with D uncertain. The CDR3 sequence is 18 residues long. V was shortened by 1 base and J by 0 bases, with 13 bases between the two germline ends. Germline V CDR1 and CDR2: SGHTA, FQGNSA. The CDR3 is CASSLDGVISSYNSPLHF. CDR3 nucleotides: TGTGCCAGCAGCTTAGACGGGGTGATAAGCTCCTATAATTCACCCCTCCACTTT.

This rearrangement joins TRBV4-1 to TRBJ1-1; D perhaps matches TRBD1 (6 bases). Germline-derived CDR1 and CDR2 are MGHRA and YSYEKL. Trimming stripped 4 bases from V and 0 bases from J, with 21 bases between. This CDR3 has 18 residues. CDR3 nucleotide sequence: TGCGCCAGCAGCCTGAGGACGGACAGTCATTTAATGAACACTGAAGCTTTCTTT. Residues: CASSLRTDSHLMNTEAFF.

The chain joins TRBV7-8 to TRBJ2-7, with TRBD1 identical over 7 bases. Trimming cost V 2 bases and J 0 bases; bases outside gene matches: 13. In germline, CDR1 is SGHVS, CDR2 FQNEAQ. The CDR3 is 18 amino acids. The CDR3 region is CASSLPAPTGAISYEQYF. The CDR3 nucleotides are TGTGCCAGCAGCTTACCAGCTCCCACAGGGGCAATCTCCTACGAGCAGTACTTC.

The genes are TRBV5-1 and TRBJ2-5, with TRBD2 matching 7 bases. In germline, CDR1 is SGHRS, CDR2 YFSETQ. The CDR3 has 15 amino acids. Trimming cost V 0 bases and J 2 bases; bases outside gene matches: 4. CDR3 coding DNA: TGCGCCAGCAGCTTGGCGGCTAGCGGTCAAGAGACCCAGTACTTC. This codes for CASSLAASGQETQYF.

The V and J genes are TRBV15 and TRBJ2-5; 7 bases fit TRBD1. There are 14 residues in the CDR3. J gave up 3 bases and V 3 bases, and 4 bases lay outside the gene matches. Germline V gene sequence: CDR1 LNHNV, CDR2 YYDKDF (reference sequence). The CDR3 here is CATSRPTGEETQYF. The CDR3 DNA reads TGTGCCACCAGCAGGCCCACAGGGGAAGAGACCCAGTACTTC.

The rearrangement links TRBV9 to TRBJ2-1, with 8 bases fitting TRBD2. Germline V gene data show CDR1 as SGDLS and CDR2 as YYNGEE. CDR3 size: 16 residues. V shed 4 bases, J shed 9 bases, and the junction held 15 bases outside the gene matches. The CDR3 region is CASSLPLIGGAAEQFF. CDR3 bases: TGTGCCAGCAGCTTACCTTTAATCGGGGGGGCCGCTGAGCAGTTCTTC.

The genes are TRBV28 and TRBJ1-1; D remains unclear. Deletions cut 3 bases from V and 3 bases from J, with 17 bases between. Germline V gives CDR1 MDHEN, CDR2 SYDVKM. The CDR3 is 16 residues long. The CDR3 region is CASSLLISNADTEAFF. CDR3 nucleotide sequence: TGTGCCAGCAGTTTGTTGATCTCGAACGCGGACACTGAAGCTTTCTTT.

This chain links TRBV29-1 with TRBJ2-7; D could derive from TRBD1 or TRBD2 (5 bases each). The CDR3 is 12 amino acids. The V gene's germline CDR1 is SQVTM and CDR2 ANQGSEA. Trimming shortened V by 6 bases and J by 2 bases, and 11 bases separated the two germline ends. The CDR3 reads CSVGEGPYEQYF. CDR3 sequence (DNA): TGCAGCGTGGGCGAGGGGCCCTACGAGCAGTACTTC.

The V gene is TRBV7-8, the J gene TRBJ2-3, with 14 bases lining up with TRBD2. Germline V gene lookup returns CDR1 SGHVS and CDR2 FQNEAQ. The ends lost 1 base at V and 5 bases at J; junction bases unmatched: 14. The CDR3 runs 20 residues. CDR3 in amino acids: CASSLGPGLAGAPPGDTQYF. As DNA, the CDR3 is TGTGCCAGCAGCTTAGGACCGGGACTAGCGGGAGCTCCTCCGGGAGATACGCAGTATTTT.

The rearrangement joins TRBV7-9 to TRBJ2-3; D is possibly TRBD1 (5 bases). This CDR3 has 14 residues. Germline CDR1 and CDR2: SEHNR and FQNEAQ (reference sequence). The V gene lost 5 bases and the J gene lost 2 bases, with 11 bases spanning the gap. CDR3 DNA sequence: TGTGCCAGCAGCCAGTCGACAGCCACAGATACGCAGTATTTT. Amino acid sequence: CASSQSTATDTQYF.